This record concerns one T cell receptor beta chain sequence. What it binds is unknown. Sequencing was performed with immunoSEQ multiplex PCR; in TCRdb, only in-frame clones are kept and a portion is missing. The sample has around 56,000 clones, over 65% seen once. The data belong to a study of OX40 agonist ivuxolimab in advanced cancers. In the study overall: Among those treated, three patients had partial responses, one with hepatocellular carcinoma and two with cutaneous melanoma. Study outcomes and limitations: Expanded clones were, on average, more numerous in CD8+ T cells than in CD4+. CD4+ and CD8+ blood T cells expanded clonally by week 6 at 0.1 to 3.0 mg/kg.

The CDR3 runs 15 residues. Trimming removed 3 bases from V and 7 bases from J; junction bases left unmatched: 5. CDR1 LNHDA and CDR2 SQIVND come from the germline V gene (reference sequence). At cycle 4 day 1, cycle 7 day 1, and baseline, blood was sampled. V gene TRBV19 combines with J gene TRBJ1-6; 8 nucleotides line up with TRBD1. This material consisted of CD4+ or CD8+ T cells sorted from blood, taken in a trial of the OX40 agonist ivuxolimab. The sequence was collected from an adult with an advanced solid tumor such as melanoma, head and neck, liver or kidney cancer. CDR3 loop: CASSIRTGLNSPLHF. CDR3 coding DNA: TGTGCCAGTAGTATCCGGACAGGGCTGAATTCACCCCTCCACTTT.